The 26 T cell receptor beta chains in this list originate from one sample, sequenced in a study of blood T cell repertoires in COVID-19. The assay was immunoSEQ multiplex PCR, and TCRdb's table has in-frame clones only and misses some. Seen here are about 150,000 clones, about 85% observed once, and the top ten hold 0.55% to 0.75%. The material sequenced was peripheral blood. The receptor set was obtained from a man aged 55 to 70 with COVID-19, enrolled during active disease.

With regard to this clone: Other nucleotide sequences from this sample produce the same CDR3. The genes are TRBV5-6 and TRBJ1-1; D is possibly TRBD1 (5 bases). The CDR3 runs 14 residues. The germline V gene encodes CDR1 SGHDT and CDR2 YYEEEE. With 0 bases removed from V and 8 bases from J, the gap between germline ends came to 14 bases. The CDR3 loop is CASSLGSGGTEAFF. The CDR3 DNA follows: TGTGCCAGCAGCTTGGGATCGGGGGGTACGGAAGCTTTCTTT.

The chain employs TRBV27 and TRBJ2-7; TRBD2 agrees at 16 bases. There are 20 residues in the CDR3. Germline V lookup: CDR1 MNHEY, CDR2 SMNVEV (reference sequence). The trim removed 0 bases at V and 3 bases at J, leaving 11 bases unmatched. The CDR3 region is CASSLSPGLAGGKTLYEQYF. CDR3 nucleotides: TGTGCCAGCAGTTTATCCCCGGGACTAGCGGGGGGGAAGACCCTCTACGAGCAGTACTTC.

This chain connects TRBV6-5 to TRBJ2-3; TRBD2 agrees at 7 bases. Germline-derived CDR1 and CDR2 are MNHEY and SVGAGI. V shed 2 bases and J 1 base; nucleotides not matched to a gene: 3. The CDR3 sequence is 15 residues long. The CDR3 DNA follows: TGTGCCAGCAGTTACGAGGCGGGGGGCACAGATACGCAGTATTTT. As protein: CASSYEAGGTDTQYF.

This chain uses TRBV5-4 with TRBJ2-3; TRBD2 aligns across 12 bases. The CDR3 sequence is 16 residues long. Germline V gene data show CDR1 as SGHNT and CDR2 as YYREEE (reference sequence). V lost 1 base, J lost 6 bases, and 6 bases stayed unmatched. The CDR3 nucleotides read TGTGCCAGCAGCTTGTTACTAGCGGGAGGTGGGGATACGCAGTATTTT. Protein product: CASSLLLAGGGDTQYF.

This clone was observed a handful of times. The genes are TRBV2 and TRBJ1-5; D is perhaps TRBD1 (6 bases). Trimming removed 7 bases from V and 0 bases from J, with 10 bases in between. This CDR3 spans 14 amino acids. The germline CDR1 and CDR2 sequences are SNHLY and FYNNEI. Written as DNA, the CDR3 is TGTGCCAGCAAGGGGGTTTATAGCAATCAGCCCCAGCATTTT. It yields the protein CASKGVYSNQPQHF.

The genes are TRBV24-1 and TRBJ2-3; D is possibly TRBD2 (5 bases). V lost 4 bases and J lost 6, with 10 bases in between. CDR3 length: 13 amino acids. CDR1 and CDR2 from the germline V gene are KGHDR and SFDVKD. CDR3 amino acids: CATSERTFDTQYF. CDR3 nucleotides: TGTGCCACCAGTGAGAGGACTTTTGATACGCAGTATTTT.

Worth noting for this clone: The sample carries other DNA sequences with the same CDR3. The chain employs TRBV19 and TRBJ2-1; 11 bases fit TRBD1. Losses at the gene ends were 5 bases for V and 4 bases for J; bases not matched to a gene: 4. The CDR3 loop spans 15 amino acids. Germline V gene data show CDR1 as LNHDA and CDR2 as SQIVND (reference sequence). DNA of the CDR3: TGTGCCAGTAGTGGCGGACAGGGGGCTTACAATGAGCAGTTCTTC. It is translated as CASSGGQGAYNEQFF.

This chain's CDR3 is CASSQPTDSSTNHEQYF. The CDR3 DNA reads TGTGCCAGCAGCCAACCAACCGACAGCTCTACGAACCACGAGCAGTACTTC. The rearrangement joins TRBV3-1 (or the pseudogene TRBV3-2) to TRBJ2-7; possible D gene TRBD1, 5 bases. Germline V gene lookup returns CDR1 LGHDT and CDR2 YNNKEL (reference sequence). CDR3 length: 17 amino acids. V lost 2 bases and J 5 bases, leaving 22 bases between the germline ends.

The CDR3 loop reads CASSSSTSGGRVDTQYF. The DNA for the CDR3 is TGTGCCAGCAGTTCATCAACTAGCGGGGGCCGGGTAGATACGCAGTATTTT. The chain is built from TRBV28 and TRBJ2-3; 11 bases line up with TRBD2. This CDR3 region has 17 residues. Per germline, CDR1 MDHEN and CDR2 SYDVKM. V lost 4 bases to trimming and J lost 5 bases; unmatched junction nucleotides: 11.

The gene calls are TRBV7-2 and TRBJ1-2; D remains ambiguous. V dropped 4 bases and J dropped 11 bases, with 14 bases sitting between them. The CDR3 runs 12 residues. CDR1 and CDR2 (germline): SGHTA, FQGNSA. The CDR3 nucleotides read TGTGCCAGCAGCTACAATGCGGGCTCGTACACCTTC. It specifies CASSYNAGSYTF.

The rearrangement links TRBV10-1 to TRBJ1-1; TRBD1 agrees at 7 bases. V shed 4 bases and J 1 base; nucleotides not matched to a gene: 15. The CDR3 is made up of 18 amino acids. Per the germline V gene, CDR1 is WNHNN and CDR2 is SYGVQD (reference sequence). The chain's CDR3 is CASSGSGTANFENTEAFF. The DNA for the CDR3 is TGCGCCAGCAGTGGGTCCGGGACAGCGAACTTTGAGAACACTGAAGCTTTCTTT.

This sequence joins TRBV11-1 and TRBJ2-3, with 12 bases identical to TRBD2. With 6 bases clipped from V and 4 bases from J, the junction kept 5 bases outside the gene matches. In germline, CDR1 is SGHAT, CDR2 FQDESV (reference sequence). The CDR3 spans 15 residues. CDR3 in DNA: TGTGCCAGCAGAAAGGGACTAGCGGGCTCAGATACGCAGTATTTT. This encodes CASRKGLAGSDTQYF.

This clone appeared once. The rearrangement joins TRBV6-2 or TRBV6-3 to TRBJ1-4; TRBD1 matches at 7 bases. The junction had 6 bases not matched to a gene; V was cut back by 6 bases and J by 5 bases. Germline CDR1 is MNHEY and CDR2 is SVGEGT. This CDR3 is built from 14 residues. The CDR3 DNA is TGTGCCAGCAGCGACGGGACAGCAAATGAAAAACTGTTTTTT. It translates to CASSDGTANEKLFF.

The chain is built from TRBV19 and TRBJ1-5, with a tentative D call TRBD1 (5 bases). CDR1 LNHDA and CDR2 SQIVND come from the germline V gene (reference sequence). The V and J ends lost 3 bases and 3 bases respectively, with 12 bases between them. CDR3 length equals 15 residues. CDR3 loop: CASSILGVPNQPQHF. CDR3 sequence (DNA): TGTGCCAGTAGTATTCTAGGGGTTCCCAATCAGCCCCAGCATTTT.

About this clone: The same CDR3 is also encoded by other DNA sequences in this sample. V and J are TRBV5-4 and TRBJ1-1; D uncertain. Germline-derived CDR1 and CDR2 are SGHNT and YYREEE (reference sequence). CDR3 length: 11 residues. Trimming took off 4 bases at V and 1 base at J, with 2 bases between the two ends. The CDR3 DNA is TGTGCCAGCAGCCAGAACACTGAAGCTTTCTTT. It specifies CASSQNTEAFF.

The genes are TRBV3-1 (or the pseudogene TRBV3-2) and TRBJ1-2; a weak D match, TRBD1 (6 bases). Germline V gene sequence: CDR1 LGHDT, CDR2 YNNKEL (reference sequence). This CDR3 is 15 amino acids long. Trimming left V 4 bases short and J 2 bases short, with 14 bases between. CDR3 sequence (DNA): TGTGCCAGCAGCCCCAGCTGGGACATCAACTATGGCTACACCTTC. It specifies CASSPSWDINYGYTF.

V gene TRBV5-6 combines with J gene TRBJ1-2; maybe TRBD1 (6 bases). The CDR3 has 12 amino acids. V lost 7 bases to trimming and J lost 3 bases, with 10 bases between them. Germline lookup yields CDR1 SGHDT and CDR2 YYEEEE. The CDR3 loop reads CASRRQDYGYTF. The CDR3 coding sequence is TGTGCCAGCCGGCGACAGGACTATGGCTACACCTTC.

The chain links TRBV19 to TRBJ2-7; TRBD1 might be the D (6 bases). The CDR3 is made up of 15 amino acids. Germline CDR1 reads LNHDA; CDR2 reads SQIVND (reference sequence). V was pared by 7 bases and J by 2 bases, with 18 bases between. The CDR3 bases are TGTGCCAGTAAAGGGGGAAGTCAGGGACCCTACGAGCAGTACTTC. Amino acid sequence: CASKGGSQGPYEQYF. The full variable domain, in which reference TRBV19 and TRBJ2-7 provide the parts outside the CDR3, is DGGITQSPKYLFRKEGQNVTLSCEQNLNHDAMYWYRQDPGQGLRLIYYSQIVNDFQKGDIAEGYSVSREKKESFPLTVTSAQKNPTAFYLCASKGGSQGPYEQYFGPGTRLTVT.

This clone came up a few times. DNA for the CDR3: TGTGCCAGCAGATCAGGGACAGGGCCTATTAACAATGAGCAGTTCTTC. Residues: CASRSGTGPINNEQFF. V and J are TRBV5-8 and TRBJ2-1, with 9 bases matching TRBD1. CDR1 SGHTS and CDR2 YDEGEE come from the germline V gene. CDR3 length: 16 amino acids. The J segment lost 5 bases and the V segment lost 5 bases, leaving 11 bases of the junction unmatched.

This chain connects TRBV18 to TRBJ1-1; 9 nucleotides line up with TRBD1. The ends lost 6 bases at V and 0 bases at J; junction bases unmatched: 8. The CDR3 is 16 residues long. Germline CDR1 reads KGHSH; CDR2 reads LQKENI. CDR3 protein: CASSPGQGRMNTEAFF. The DNA of the CDR3 is TGTGCCAGCTCCCCGGGACAGGGTAGAATGAACACTGAAGCTTTCTTT.

This clone came up once. The chain couples TRBV5-1 to TRBJ2-5, with 9 bases fitting TRBD2. The CDR3 has 18 residues. Unmatched junction bases numbered 12, after V lost 1 base and J lost 2 bases. Germline V gene data show CDR1 as SGHRS and CDR2 as YFSETQ. In DNA form, the CDR3 reads TGCGCCAGCAGCTTGAGTCTTCGAGCGGGGGGACCACAAGAGACCCAGTACTTC. Translating gives CASSLSLRAGGPQETQYF.

A remark on this clone: This CDR3 is also generated by other DNA sequences in the sample. The chain combines TRBV6-5 with TRBJ2-5; TRBD1 agrees at 7 bases. This CDR3 contains 13 residues. Trimming took 5 bases from V and 5 from J; bases not matched to a gene: 5. Germline V gene sequence: CDR1 MNHEY, CDR2 SVGAGI. The CDR3 DNA reads as TGTGCCAGCAGTAGAGACAGGGATGAGACCCAGTACTTC. Its protein product is CASSRDRDETQYF.

The chain joins TRBV19 to TRBJ2-1, with 8 bases identical to TRBD2. Trimming at V came to 7 bases and at J to 1 base, leaving 9 bases not matched to a gene. The CDR3 is 16 amino acids. Germline assignment: CDR1 LNHDA and CDR2 SQIVND (reference sequence). This chain's CDR3 is CASTSTGLVSYNEQFF. CDR3 DNA: TGTGCCAGTACCTCGACGGGACTAGTGTCCTACAATGAGCAGTTCTTC. Using reference TRBV19 and TRBJ2-1 for the parts outside the CDR3, the full variable domain is DGGITQSPKYLFRKEGQNVTLSCEQNLNHDAMYWYRQDPGQGLRLIYYSQIVNDFQKGDIAEGYSVSREKKESFPLTVTSAQKNPTAFYLCASTSTGLVSYNEQFFGPGTRLTVL.

The chain employs TRBV5-1 and TRBJ2-7, with 8 bases that match TRBD2. From germline, CDR1 is SGHRS and CDR2 YFSETQ. J was trimmed by 1 base and V by 4 bases; bases with no gene match: 7. CDR3 length equals 15 residues. CDR3 DNA sequence: TGCGCCAGCAGCCCGGGGGGGGGTGCATCCTACGAGCAGTACTTC. This encodes CASSPGGGASYEQYF.

This clone was seen more than once but under ten times. CDR3 protein: CASGFGGAHGELFF. CDR3 bases: TGTGCTAGTGGTTTTGGGGGGGCTCACGGGGAGCTGTTTTTT. This rearrangement joins TRBV12-5 to TRBJ2-2; tentative D call: TRBD2 (7 bases). The CDR3 loop spans 14 amino acids. V was cut by 3 bases and J by 7 bases, with 12 bases left in between. Germline V gene lookup returns CDR1 LGHNT and CDR2 FRNRAP.

There are a few counts of this clone. The V and J genes are TRBV30 and TRBJ1-6, with 7 bases lining up with TRBD1. After removal of 3 bases from V and 3 bases from J, the junction contained 8 bases not matched to a gene. The CDR3 totals 16 residues. Germline values: CDR1 GTSNPN, CDR2 SVGIG (reference sequence). CDR3 protein: CAWSIEGAIYNSPLHF. The CDR3 bases are TGTGCCTGGAGCATAGAGGGGGCCATCTATAATTCACCCCTCCACTTT. The full variable domain, with the rest looked up from reference TRBV30 and TRBJ1-6, is SQTIHQWPATLVQPVGSPLSLECTVEGTSNPNLYWYRQAAGRGLQLLFYSVGIGQISSEVPQNLSASRPQDRQFILSSKKLLLSDSGFYLCAWSIEGAIYNSPLHFGNGTRLTVT.